This T cell receptor (beta chain) was found in a study of blood T cell repertoires in COVID-19. This CDR3 is 14 amino acids long. Germline CDR1 and CDR2: KGHSH and LQKENI. The V gene end was trimmed by 6 bases and the J gene end by 1 base; junction bases not matched to a gene: 4. Measured with immunoSEQ multiplex PCR; TCRdb has only the in-frame clones, and not every one. The repertoire holds roughly 80,000 clones, with approximately 91% as singletons. With regard to this clone: Other DNA sequences in the same sample also yield this CDR3.

The sequence derives from a woman at least 80 years old with acute or convalescent COVID-19. The sample comprised peripheral blood. This chain links TRBV18 with TRBJ1-1; 8 bases line up with TRBD1. The CDR3 DNA reads as TGTGCCAGCTCCTTAGGACAGGGGAACACTGAAGCTTTCTTT. Translation: CASSLGQGNTEAFF.